The following is a T cell receptor (beta chain) sequence with its context. Germline V CDR1 and CDR2: SGHAT, FQNNGV. The germline V and J ends were trimmed by 1 base and 4 bases, with 4 bases remaining between them. This CDR3 has 12 amino acids. The source of the sample is a study of PD-1 blockade in classical Hodgkin lymphoma. This table comes from immunoSEQ multiplex PCR, and its TCRdb copy is limited to in-frame clones, with some not included. The sample holds some 6,800 clones, 86% seen once. Every patient had relapsed following autologous stem cell transplantation, and cohorts differed in brentuximab vedotin exposure.

V and J are TRBV11-2 and TRBJ1-1; D is unresolved. The receptor's source is a human donor with classical Hodgkin lymphoma. The sequenced sample was peripheral blood mononuclear cells (PBMCs), obtained before the second cycle of nivolumab. Here the CDR3 DNA reads TGTGCCAGCAGCTTAGGATTCACTGAAGCTTTCTTT. Encoded protein: CASSLGFTEAFF.